The entry that follows covers one TCR beta chain sequence. This record comes from a study of T cells expressing NK-cell markers. From germline, CDR1 is LGHDT and CDR2 YNNKEL (reference sequence). This CDR3 region has 12 residues. TCRdb processed the 5' RACE reads again and assigns one entry to each CDR3 protein, with no DNA. The table counts approximately 440,000 distinct CDR3 sequences; almost 1.5% lies in the top ten. Specimen: blood T cells: a sorted CD56 or NKG2C T cell subset, CD4+ or CD8+ T cells, or bulk PBMC T cells (not recorded which). The clonotype comes from a woman between 45 and 60 years old in good health. The chain links TRBV3-1 to TRBJ2-5; no DNA is available, so the TRBD2 call from TCRdb remains unchecked. CDR3 protein: CASSLLGRAQYF.